The clone carrying this TCR beta chain was seen ten or more times. This sample was taken from a study of T-cell memory formation after mild COVID-19. One entry per CDR3 protein, called by TCRdb with MiXCR from the 5' RACE reads. The table lists approximately 350,000 distinct CDR3 sequences, roughly 13% of them singletons, with over 20% in the top ten. The germline V gene has CDR1 MNHEY and CDR2 SVGEGT. V lost 5 bases to trimming and J lost 6 bases; unmatched junction nucleotides: 8. CDR3 size: 15 residues. The clonotype originates from a young man who had mild COVID-19 (a few samples of this study predate the infection). Cell type and time point are not known. The source material was PBMCs or a T cell subset sorted from them (not recorded which). V is TRBV6-2 or TRBV6-3 and J is TRBJ2-2; TRBD2 matches at 8 bases. The chain's CDR3 is CASSTPGLVPGELFF. The CDR3 DNA follows: TGTGCCAGCAGTACCCCGGGACTAGTCCCCGGGGAGCTGTTTTTT.